The rows below give T cell receptor beta chains drawn from one sample of a study of control samples from healthy donors and cancer patients. Sequencing used immunoSEQ multiplex PCR; TCRdb keeps in-frame clones, though not all of them. The sample holds 170,000 or so clones, more than 80% seen once. Sequencing was carried out using blood. These receptors were obtained from a young man in good health. The CDR3 runs from the conserved cysteine through the conserved F or W. A D gene is named only where the DNA matches it firmly. Size tells how often a clone was seen (once, few, many) or the class of an expanded clone, and some rows leave it out.

V	D	J	size	DNA	CDR3
TRBV29-1	.	TRBJ1-1	.	TGCAGCGCAACCGGGGACGCAGAGGGGACTGAAGCTTTCTTT	CSATGDAEGTEAFF
TRBV15	TRBD1	TRBJ2-7	.	TGTGCCACCAGCAGAGAGGGGGACAGGGAGAACGAGCAGTACTTC	CATSREGDRENEQYF
TRBV11-2	.	TRBJ1-2	.	TGTGCCAGCAGCTTAGTAGGGAGTGACCCCGGCTACACCTTC	CASSLVGSDPGYTF
TRBV11-2	.	TRBJ1-1	.	TGTGCCAGCAGCTTAAGGGGCAGGGGTGACACTGAAGCTTTCTTT	CASSLRGRGDTEAFF
TRBV28	.	TRBJ1-1	.	TGTGCCAGCAGTTCAATTTTGGGGGCTGACACTGAAGCTTTCTTT	CASSSILGADTEAFF
TRBV12-3/TRBV12-4	.	TRBJ1-1	.	TGTGCCAGCAGTTTGGGAGTGAACACTGAAGCTTTCTTT	CASSLGVNTEAFF
TRBV7-9	TRBD2	TRBJ2-1	once	TGTGCCAGCAGCCCTCGACTAGCGGGAGAGGACAATGAGCAGTTCTTC	CASSPRLAGEDNEQFF
TRBV12-5	.	TRBJ2-6	once	TGTGCTAGTGGTTACCCTACGGGACAAGCACTCTCTGGGGCCAACGTCCTGACTTTC	CASGYPTGQALSGANVLTF
TRBV12-3/TRBV12-4	.	TRBJ2-5	.	TGTGCCAGCAGTTTAGTAGCCCAAGAGACCCAGTACTTC	CASSLVAQETQYF
TRBV7-2	.	TRBJ2-7	.	TGTGCCAGCAGCTTAGCAGCGGGCAAAAGCTCCTACGAGCAGTACTTC	CASSLAAGKSSYEQYF
TRBV7-2	TRBD1	TRBJ2-7	.	TGTGCCAGCAGCTTAGCCGGGACAGGGGTAGGTGAGCAGTACTTC	CASSLAGTGVGEQYF
TRBV6-2/TRBV6-3	.	TRBJ2-7	once	TGTGCCAGCAGTTACCTTCACCCCTACGAGCAGTACTTC	CASSYLHPYEQYF
TRBV18	.	TRBJ1-6	.	TGTGCCAGCTCACCAGAAACCCGCGTCCTCCACTTT	CASSPETRVLHF
TRBV5-1	.	TRBJ1-6	.	TGCGCCAGCAGCCATACAGGGAACGATAATTCACCCCTCCACTTT	CASSHTGNDNSPLHF
TRBV2	.	TRBJ2-5	.	TGTGCCAGCAGGTGGGGGACCCAAGAGACCCAGTACTTC	CASRWGTQETQYF